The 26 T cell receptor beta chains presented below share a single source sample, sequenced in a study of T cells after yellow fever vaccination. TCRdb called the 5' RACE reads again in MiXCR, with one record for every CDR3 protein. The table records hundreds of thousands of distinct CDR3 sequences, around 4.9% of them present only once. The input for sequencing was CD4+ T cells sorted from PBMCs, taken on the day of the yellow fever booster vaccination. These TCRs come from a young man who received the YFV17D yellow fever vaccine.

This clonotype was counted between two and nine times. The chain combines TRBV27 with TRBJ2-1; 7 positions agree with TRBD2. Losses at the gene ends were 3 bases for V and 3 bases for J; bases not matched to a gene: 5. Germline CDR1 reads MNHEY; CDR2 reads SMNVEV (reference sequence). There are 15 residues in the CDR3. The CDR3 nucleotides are TGTGCCAGCAGTTTCGGGGGGACGATCTACAATGAGCAGTTCTTC. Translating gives CASSFGGTIYNEQFF.

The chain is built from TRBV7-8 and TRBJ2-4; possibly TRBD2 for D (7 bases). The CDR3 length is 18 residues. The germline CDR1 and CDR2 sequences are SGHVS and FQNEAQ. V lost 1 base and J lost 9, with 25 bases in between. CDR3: CASSLERRGKGGKGIQYF. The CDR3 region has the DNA TGTGCCAGCAGCTTAGAAAGGCGGGGGAAGGGGGGGAAGGGCATTCAGTACTTC.

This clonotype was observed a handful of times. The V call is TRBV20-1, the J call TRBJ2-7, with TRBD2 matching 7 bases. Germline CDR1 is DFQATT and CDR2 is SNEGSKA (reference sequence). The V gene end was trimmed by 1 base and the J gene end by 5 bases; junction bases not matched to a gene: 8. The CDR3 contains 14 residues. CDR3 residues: CSARGSAGRHEQYF. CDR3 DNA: TGCAGTGCTAGAGGTTCGGCCGGGAGGCACGAGCAGTACTTC.

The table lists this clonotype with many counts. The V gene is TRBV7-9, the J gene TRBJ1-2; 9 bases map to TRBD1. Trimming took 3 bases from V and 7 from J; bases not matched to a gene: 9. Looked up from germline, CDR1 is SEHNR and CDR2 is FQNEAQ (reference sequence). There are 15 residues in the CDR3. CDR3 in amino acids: CASSFSGTGHGGYTF. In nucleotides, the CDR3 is TGTGCCAGCAGCTTTTCCGGGACAGGGCATGGTGGCTACACCTTC.

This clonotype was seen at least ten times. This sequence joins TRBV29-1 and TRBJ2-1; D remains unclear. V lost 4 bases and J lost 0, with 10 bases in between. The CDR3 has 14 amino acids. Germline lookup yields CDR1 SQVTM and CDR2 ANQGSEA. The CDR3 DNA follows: TGCAGCGTTGTTCGCCATAGCTCCTACAATGAGCAGTTCTTC. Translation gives CSVVRHSSYNEQFF.

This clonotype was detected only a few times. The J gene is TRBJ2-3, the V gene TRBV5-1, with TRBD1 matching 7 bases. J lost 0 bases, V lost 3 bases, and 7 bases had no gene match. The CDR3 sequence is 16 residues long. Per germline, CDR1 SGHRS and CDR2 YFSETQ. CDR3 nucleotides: TGCGCCAGCAGCTCGGGGACAGAGTGGAGCACAGATACGCAGTATTTT. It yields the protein CASSSGTEWSTDTQYF.

As DNA, the CDR3 is TGCGCCAGCAGCTTGGGGACAGGGAGCTCCTACGAGCAGTACTTC. Translating gives CASSLGTGSSYEQYF. The chain couples TRBV5-1 to TRBJ2-7, with 8 bases fitting TRBD1. The CDR3 is 15 amino acids. Trimming at V came to 0 bases and at J to 0 bases, leaving 2 bases not matched to a gene. The germline V gene has CDR1 SGHRS and CDR2 YFSETQ.

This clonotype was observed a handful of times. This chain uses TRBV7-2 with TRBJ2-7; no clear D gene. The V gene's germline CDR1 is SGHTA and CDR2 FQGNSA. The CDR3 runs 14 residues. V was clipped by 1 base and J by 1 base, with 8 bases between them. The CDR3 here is CASSLVAESYEQYF. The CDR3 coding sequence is TGTGCCAGCAGCTTAGTGGCGGAGTCCTACGAGCAGTACTTC.

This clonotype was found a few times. In DNA, the CDR3 is TGTGCCAGCAGTTACGGGCAGGGTAGGTCCTACGAGCAGTACGTC. It specifies CASSYGQGRSYEQYV. The rearrangement uses TRBV6-2 or TRBV6-3 and TRBJ2-7; D is perhaps TRBD1 (5 bases). V was cut by 2 bases and J by 1 base, with 12 bases left in between. Germline lookup yields CDR1 MNHEY and CDR2 SVGEGT. The CDR3 totals 15 residues.

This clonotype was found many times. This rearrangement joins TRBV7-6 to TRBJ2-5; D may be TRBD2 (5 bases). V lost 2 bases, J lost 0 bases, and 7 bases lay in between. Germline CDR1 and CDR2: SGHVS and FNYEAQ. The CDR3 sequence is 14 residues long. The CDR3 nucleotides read TGTGCCAGCAGCTTAACGGGGTACCAAGAGACCCAGTACTTC. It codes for CASSLTGYQETQYF.

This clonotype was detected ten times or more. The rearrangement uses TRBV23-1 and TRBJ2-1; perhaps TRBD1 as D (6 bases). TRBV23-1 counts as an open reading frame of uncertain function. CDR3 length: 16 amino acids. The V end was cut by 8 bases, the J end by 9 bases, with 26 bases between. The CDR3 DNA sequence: TGCGCCAGCCCCCTAGTCAGAACAGGGCAACATGGTGAGCAGTTCTTC. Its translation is CASPLVRTGQHGEQFF.

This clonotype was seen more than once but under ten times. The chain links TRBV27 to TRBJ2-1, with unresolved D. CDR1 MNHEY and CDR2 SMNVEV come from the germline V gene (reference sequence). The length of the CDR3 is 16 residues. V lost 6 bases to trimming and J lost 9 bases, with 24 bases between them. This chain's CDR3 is CASSPPVWEGMFEQFF. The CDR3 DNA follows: TGTGCCAGCAGCCCTCCGGTTTGGGAAGGGATGTTTGAGCAGTTCTTC.

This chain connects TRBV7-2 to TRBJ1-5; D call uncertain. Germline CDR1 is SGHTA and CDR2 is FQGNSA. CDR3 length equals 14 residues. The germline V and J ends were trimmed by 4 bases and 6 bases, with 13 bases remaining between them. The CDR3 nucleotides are TGTGCCAGCAGCTATCAGGTAGCCCCTCAGCCCCAGCATTTT. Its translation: CASSYQVAPQPQHF.

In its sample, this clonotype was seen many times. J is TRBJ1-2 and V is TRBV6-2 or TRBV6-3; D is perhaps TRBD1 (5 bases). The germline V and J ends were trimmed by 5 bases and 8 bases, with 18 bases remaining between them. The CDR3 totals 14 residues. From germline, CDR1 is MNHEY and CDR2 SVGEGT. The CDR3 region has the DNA TGTGCCAGCAGTCGCCGGGACGGAGGCAGGGGCTACACCTTC. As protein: CASSRRDGGRGYTF.

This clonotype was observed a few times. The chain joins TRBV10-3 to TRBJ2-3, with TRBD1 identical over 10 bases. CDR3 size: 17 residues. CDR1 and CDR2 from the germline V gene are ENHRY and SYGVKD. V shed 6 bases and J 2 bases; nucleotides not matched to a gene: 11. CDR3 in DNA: TGTGCCATCAGGGCACCGGCCGGGACAGGGGACACAGATACGCAGTATTTT. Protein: CAIRAPAGTGDTDTQYF.

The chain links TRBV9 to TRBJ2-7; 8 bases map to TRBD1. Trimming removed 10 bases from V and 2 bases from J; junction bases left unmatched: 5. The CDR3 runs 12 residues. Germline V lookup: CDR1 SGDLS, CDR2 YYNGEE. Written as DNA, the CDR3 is TGTGCCGGAGACAGGGGTCCCTACGAGCAGTACGTC. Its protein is CAGDRGPYEQYV.

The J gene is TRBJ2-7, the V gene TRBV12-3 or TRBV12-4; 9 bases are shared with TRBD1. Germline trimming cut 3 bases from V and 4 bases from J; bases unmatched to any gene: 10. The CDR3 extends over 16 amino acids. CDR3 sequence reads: CASSFGMGQGWYEQYF. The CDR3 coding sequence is TGTGCCAGCAGTTTTGGGATGGGACAGGGTTGGTACGAGCAGTACTTC.

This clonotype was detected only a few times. The CDR3 DNA reads as TGTGCCAGCACCATTCAGGGGCCGCCCAGGGAGACCCAGTACTTC. Translated: CASTIQGPPRETQYF. V and J are TRBV6-1 and TRBJ2-5, with D tentatively TRBD1 (6 bases). CDR1 is MNHNS and CDR2 is SASEGT in the germline V gene. V was cut by 7 bases and J by 5 bases, with 20 bases left in between. This CDR3 has 15 amino acids.

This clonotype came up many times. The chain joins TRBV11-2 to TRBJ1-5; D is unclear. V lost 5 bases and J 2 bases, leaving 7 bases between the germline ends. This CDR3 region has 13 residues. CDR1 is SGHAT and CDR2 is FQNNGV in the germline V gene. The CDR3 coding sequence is TGTGCCAGCAGCCCGTCCGGCAATCAGCCCCAGCATTTT. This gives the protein CASSPSGNQPQHF.

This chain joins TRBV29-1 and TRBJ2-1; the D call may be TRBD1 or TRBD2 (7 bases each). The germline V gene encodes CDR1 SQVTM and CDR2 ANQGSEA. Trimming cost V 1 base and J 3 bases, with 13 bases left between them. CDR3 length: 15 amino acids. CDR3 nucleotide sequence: TGCAGCGTTGAAGGGGAGGGGGCCCTCTACAATGAGCAGTTCTTC. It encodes CSVEGEGALYNEQFF.

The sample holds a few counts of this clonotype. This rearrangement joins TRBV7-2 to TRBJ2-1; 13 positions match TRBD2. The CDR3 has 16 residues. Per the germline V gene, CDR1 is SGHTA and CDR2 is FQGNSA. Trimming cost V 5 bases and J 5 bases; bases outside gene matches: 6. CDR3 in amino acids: CASSPRTSGGHNEQFF. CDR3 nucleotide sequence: TGTGCCAGCAGCCCTAGGACTAGCGGGGGTCACAATGAGCAGTTCTTC. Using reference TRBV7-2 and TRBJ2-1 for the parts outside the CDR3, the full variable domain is GAGVSQSPSNKVTEKGKDVELRCDPISGHTALYWYRQSLGQGLEFLIYFQGNSAPDKSGLPSDRFSAERTGGSVSTLTIQRTQQEDSAVYLCASSPRTSGGHNEQFFGPGTRLTVL.

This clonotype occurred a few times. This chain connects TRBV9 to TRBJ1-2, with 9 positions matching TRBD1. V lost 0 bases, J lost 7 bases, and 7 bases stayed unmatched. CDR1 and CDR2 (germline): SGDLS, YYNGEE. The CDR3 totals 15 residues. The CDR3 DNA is TGTGCCAGCAGCGTAGGTGGGACAGGGAATGGTGGCTACACCTTC. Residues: CASSVGGTGNGGYTF.

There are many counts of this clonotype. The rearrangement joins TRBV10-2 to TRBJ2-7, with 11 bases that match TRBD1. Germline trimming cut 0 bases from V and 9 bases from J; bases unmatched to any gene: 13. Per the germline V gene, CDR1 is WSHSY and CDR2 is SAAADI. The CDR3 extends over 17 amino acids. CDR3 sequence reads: CASSESTHGTGGLGQYV. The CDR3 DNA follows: TGCGCCAGCAGTGAGTCGACTCACGGGACAGGGGGGTTAGGGCAGTACGTC.

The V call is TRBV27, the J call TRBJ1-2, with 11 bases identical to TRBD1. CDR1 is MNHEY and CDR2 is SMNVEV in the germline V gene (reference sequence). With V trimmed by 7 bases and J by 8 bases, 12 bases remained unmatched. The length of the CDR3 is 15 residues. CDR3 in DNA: TGTGCCAGCACCAGGGCCCCCGGGACAGGGGGAGGCTACACCTTC. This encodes CASTRAPGTGGGYTF.

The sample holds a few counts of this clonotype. In nucleotides, the CDR3 is TGTGCCAGCAGCCCACAGTCCCAGTTTAACACCGGGGAGCTGTTTTTT. Translating gives CASSPQSQFNTGELFF. This chain uses TRBV11-2 with TRBJ2-2; unclear D gene. CDR1 is SGHAT and CDR2 is FQNNGV in the germline V gene. Trimming removed 5 bases from V and 2 bases from J, with 15 bases in between. The CDR3 is made up of 16 amino acids.

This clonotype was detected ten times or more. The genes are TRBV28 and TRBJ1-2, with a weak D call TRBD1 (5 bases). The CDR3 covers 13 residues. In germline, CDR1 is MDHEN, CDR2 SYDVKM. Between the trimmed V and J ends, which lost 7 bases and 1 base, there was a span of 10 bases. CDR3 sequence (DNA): TGTGCCAGCACCTTACAGGTTAACTATGGCTACACCTTC. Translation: CASTLQVNYGYTF.